A few counts support the clone carrying this T cell receptor beta chain. This CDR3 comprises 15 residues. Germline V gene data show CDR1 as SGHDN and CDR2 as FVKESK. V was clipped by 5 bases and J by 8 bases; unmatched bases: 11. This entry is derived from a study of blood T cell repertoires in COVID-19. Study information: The samples span acute and convalescent COVID-19 from the United States, Italy and Spain. T cells, B-cell-depleted T cells, or PBMCs supplied cDNA or gDNA.

Generated by immunoSEQ multiplex PCR, the TCRdb table keeps only in-frame clones and is missing some. The top ten hold approximately 6.1% of the sample, which has 110,000 to 150,000 clones, roughly 80% seen once. J is TRBJ1-2 and V is TRBV14, with 10 bases matching TRBD1. The clonotype was recovered from a human donor in a cohort sampled during active COVID-19. Sequencing used peripheral blood. The CDR3 sequence: CASSLKAGTGDGYTF. Written as DNA, the CDR3 is TGTGCCAGCAGCTTAAAGGCAGGGACAGGGGACGGCTACACCTTC. The complete variable domain, with remaining parts taken from reference TRBV14 and TRBJ1-2, reads EAGVTQFPSHSVIEKGQTVTLRCDPISGHDNLYWYRRVMGKEIKFLLHFVKESKQDESGMPNNRFLAERTGGTYSTLKVQPAELEDSGVYFCASSLKAGTGDGYTFGSGTRLTVV.